This T cell receptor (beta chain) emerged from a study of cytomegalovirus exposure and HLA in healthy donors. Background on the study: Early on, a data release was issued that held approximately 78 million unique TCRs from HLA-typed donors.

Germline CDR1 reads MNHEY; CDR2 reads SVGAGI. V shed 5 bases, J shed 12 bases, and the junction held 7 bases outside the gene matches. This CDR3 has 12 amino acids. Amplification used 60 Vbeta primers and 13 Jbeta primers. Assay used: immunoSEQ multiplex PCR; TCRdb lists only in-frame clones, some missing. Seen in this sample are tens of thousands of clones; the ten most common clones hold 15% to 17%. As to this clone: Its target is not known.

Regarding the study as a whole: The majority of TCR sequences were rare, yet some public TCRs appeared in many donors.

This clonotype originated in a man in his fifties in good health and CMV-seropositive. The sample consisted of PBMCs. V usage is TRBV6-5 and J usage is TRBJ1-1; 9 nucleotides match TRBD1. The CDR3 loop is CASSHRQGGSFF. CDR3 sequence (DNA): TGTGCCAGCAGTCACCGACAGGGGGGCTCTTTCTTT.